A selection of T cell receptor beta chains follows, all from one sample in a study of persistence of HIV-infected CD4 T cells. The data were produced by immunoSEQ multiplex PCR, yet TCRdb's version contains in-frame clones alone and is incomplete. Of tens of thousands of clones listed, roughly 70% are singletons. No antigen has been assigned to these receptors. The sample consisted of CD4+ T cells sorted from PBMCs after approximately 19-hour stimulation, taken from a patient who received antiretroviral therapy. These receptors were collected from an adult man with HIV who was CMV-seropositive. Each CDR3 is given with its conserved first and last residue. The order of the fields is CDR3 protein, CDR3 DNA, J gene, D gene, clone size, V gene. D genes are given only for firm matches. Part of the rows lack a size; the others show once, few, many or a class for expanded clones.

CDR3aa: CASTTGSSGNTIYF; CDR3nt: TGTGCCAGCACAACGGGATCCTCTGGAAACACCATATATTTT; j_gene: TRBJ1-3; d_gene: .; abundance: .; v_gene: TRBV6-5
CDR3aa: CASSQAAAEYNSPLHF; CDR3nt: TGTGCCAGCAGCCAAGCTGCGGCAGAGTATAATTCACCCCTCCACTTT; j_gene: TRBJ1-6; d_gene: .; abundance: .; v_gene: TRBV4-2
CDR3aa: CASSRRRGNQPQHF; CDR3nt: TGTGCCAGCAGTCGTCGACGAGGCAATCAGCCCCAGCATTTT; j_gene: TRBJ1-5; d_gene: .; abundance: .; v_gene: TRBV6-5
CDR3aa: CASSARVPYEQYF; CDR3nt: TGTGCCAGCAGCGCCCGGGTCCCCTACGAGCAGTACTTC; j_gene: TRBJ2-7; d_gene: .; abundance: .; v_gene: TRBV28
CDR3aa: CASSSGSGGSYEQYF; CDR3nt: TGTGCCAGCAGTAGCGGGTCAGGGGGCTCCTACGAGCAGTACTTC; j_gene: TRBJ2-7; d_gene: .; abundance: .; v_gene: TRBV6-5
CDR3aa: CASMGRGPAVQDEQFF; CDR3nt: TGTGCCAGCATGGGAAGGGGGCCGGCCGTCCAAGATGAGCAGTTCTTC; j_gene: TRBJ2-1; d_gene: TRBD1; abundance: few; v_gene: TRBV5-4
CDR3aa: CASSVGEGWMDEQYF; CDR3nt: TGTGCCAGCAGCGTAGGAGAGGGATGGATGGACGAGCAGTACTTC; j_gene: TRBJ2-7; d_gene: .; abundance: .; v_gene: TRBV9
CDR3aa: CASSYSVNYGYTF; CDR3nt: TGTGCCAGCAGTTACTCAGTTAACTATGGCTACACCTTC; j_gene: TRBJ1-2; d_gene: .; abundance: .; v_gene: TRBV6-6
CDR3aa: CATSDLQGGSYNEQFF; CDR3nt: TGTGCCACCAGTGACTTACAGGGGGGTTCCTACAATGAGCAGTTCTTC; j_gene: TRBJ2-1; d_gene: TRBD1; abundance: .; v_gene: TRBV24-1
CDR3aa: CASSEASGSNQPQHF; CDR3nt: TGTGCCAGCAGTGAAGCATCCGGGAGCAATCAGCCCCAGCATTTT; j_gene: TRBJ1-5; d_gene: .; abundance: .; v_gene: TRBV6-1
CDR3aa: CASSNRGGRTNEKLFF; CDR3nt: TGTGCCAGCAGCAACAGGGGGGGACGGACTAATGAAAAACTGTTTTTT; j_gene: TRBJ1-4; d_gene: TRBD1; abundance: .; v_gene: TRBV3-1/TRBV3-2
CDR3aa: CASSWGGAKANEKLFF; CDR3nt: TGTGCCAGCAGCTGGGGGGGGGCTAAGGCTAATGAAAAACTGTTTTTT; j_gene: TRBJ1-4; d_gene: .; abundance: .; v_gene: TRBV4-2
CDR3aa: CASSYAGPLSGNTIYF; CDR3nt: TGTGCCAGCAGTTACGCAGGTCCTCTCTCTGGAAACACCATATATTTT; j_gene: TRBJ1-3; d_gene: .; abundance: few; v_gene: TRBV6-5
CDR3aa: CASSRYRDSEAFF; CDR3nt: TGCGCCAGCAGTCGCTATCGGGACAGCGAAGCTTTCTTT; j_gene: TRBJ1-1; d_gene: TRBD1; abundance: .; v_gene: TRBV10-1
CDR3aa: CASSGQGDYHGYTF; CDR3nt: TGTGCCAGCAGTGGACAGGGGGATTATCATGGCTACACCTTC; j_gene: TRBJ1-2; d_gene: TRBD1; abundance: few; v_gene: TRBV27
CDR3aa: CASSLSSGGGNTIYF; CDR3nt: TGTGCCAGCAGCTTAAGCTCGGGCGGGGGTAACACCATATATTTT; j_gene: TRBJ1-3; d_gene: .; abundance: .; v_gene: TRBV7-3
CDR3aa: CASCTGRNTEAFF; CDR3nt: TGTGCCAGCTGTACAGGGCGGAACACTGAAGCTTTCTTT; j_gene: TRBJ1-1; d_gene: .; abundance: .; v_gene: TRBV6-6
CDR3aa: CASSINEKLFF; CDR3nt: TGTGCCAGCAGCATTAATGAAAAACTGTTTTTT; j_gene: TRBJ1-4; d_gene: .; abundance: .; v_gene: TRBV12-3/TRBV12-4
CDR3aa: CASSFRLQYEQYF; CDR3nt: TGTGCCAGCAGTTTTCGCTTACAGTACGAGCAGTACTTC; j_gene: TRBJ2-7; d_gene: .; abundance: .; v_gene: TRBV12-3/TRBV12-4
CDR3aa: CASLGQESYNSPLHF; CDR3nt: TGTGCCAGCCTGGGACAGGAATCCTATAATTCACCCCTCCACTTT; j_gene: TRBJ1-6; d_gene: TRBD1; abundance: .; v_gene: TRBV6-5
CDR3aa: CASSAGTARDEKLFF; CDR3nt: TGTGCCAGCAGCGCAGGGACGGCGAGGGATGAAAAACTGTTTTTT; j_gene: TRBJ1-4; d_gene: .; abundance: .; v_gene: TRBV5-4
CDR3aa: CASSHGRHYGYTF; CDR3nt: TGTGCCAGCAGCCACGGACGGCACTATGGCTACACCTTC; j_gene: TRBJ1-2; d_gene: .; abundance: .; v_gene: TRBV6-5
CDR3aa: CATGRAEAFF; CDR3nt: TGTGCCACCGGAAGGGCTGAAGCTTTCTTT; j_gene: TRBJ1-1; d_gene: .; abundance: .; v_gene: TRBV6-5
CDR3aa: CASSLVTNEKLFF; CDR3nt: TGTGCCAGCAGCTTGGTGACTAATGAAAAACTGTTTTTT; j_gene: TRBJ1-4; d_gene: .; abundance: few; v_gene: TRBV5-4
CDR3aa: CSARVVDTQYF; CDR3nt: TGCAGTGCTAGAGTAGTAGATACGCAGTATTTT; j_gene: TRBJ2-3; d_gene: .; abundance: .; v_gene: TRBV20-1
CDR3aa: CASSQAPPGQGTSTDTQYF; CDR3nt: TGCGCCAGCAGCCAAGCTCCCCCAGGACAGGGTACTAGCACAGATACGCAGTATTTT; j_gene: TRBJ2-3; d_gene: TRBD1; abundance: .; v_gene: TRBV4-1
CDR3aa: CASKTIQSNQPQHF; CDR3nt: TGTGCCAGCAAAACAATACAGAGCAATCAGCCCCAGCATTTT; j_gene: TRBJ1-5; d_gene: .; abundance: .; v_gene: TRBV28
CDR3aa: CASRGGAGANVLTF; CDR3nt: TGTGCCAGTCGAGGGGGGGCTGGGGCCAACGTCCTGACTTTC; j_gene: TRBJ2-6; d_gene: .; abundance: .; v_gene: TRBV19
CDR3aa: CASTRTEGSGEQYF; CDR3nt: TGTGCCAGTACGAGGACCGAGGGTTCTGGTGAGCAGTACTTC; j_gene: TRBJ2-7; d_gene: .; abundance: few; v_gene: TRBV19
CDR3aa: CASGGYTEAFF; CDR3nt: TGTGCCAGCGGAGGGTACACTGAAGCTTTCTTT; j_gene: TRBJ1-1; d_gene: .; abundance: .; v_gene: TRBV2
CDR3aa: CASSTRSEAFF; CDR3nt: TGTGCCAGTAGTACCCGCTCTGAAGCTTTCTTT; j_gene: TRBJ1-1; d_gene: .; abundance: .; v_gene: TRBV19
CDR3aa: CASKEGGVKTGELFF; CDR3nt: TGCGCCAGCAAGGAAGGGGGAGTAAAAACCGGGGAGCTGTTTTTT; j_gene: TRBJ2-2; d_gene: .; abundance: .; v_gene: TRBV10-2
CDR3aa: CASSRGKTDTQYF; CDR3nt: TGTGCCAGCAGCCGGGGGAAGACAGATACGCAGTATTTT; j_gene: TRBJ2-3; d_gene: .; abundance: .; v_gene: TRBV7-3
CDR3aa: CASSTTDSGLEAFF; CDR3nt: TGTGCCAGCAGCACGACGGACAGCGGGCTTGAAGCTTTCTTT; j_gene: TRBJ1-1; d_gene: .; abundance: .; v_gene: TRBV11-2
CDR3aa: CASSLASLHTDTQYF; CDR3nt: TGTGCCAGCAGCCTCGCATCTCTCCACACAGATACGCAGTATTTT; j_gene: TRBJ2-3; d_gene: .; abundance: once; v_gene: TRBV14
CDR3aa: CASSRLSGDNSPLHF; CDR3nt: TGTGCCAGCAGCCGCCTATCTGGGGATAATTCACCCCTCCACTTT; j_gene: TRBJ1-6; d_gene: .; abundance: .; v_gene: TRBV3-1/TRBV3-2
CDR3aa: CASRPGFSSYEQYF; CDR3nt: TGCGCCAGCAGGCCGGGGTTTAGCTCCTACGAGCAGTACTTC; j_gene: TRBJ2-7; d_gene: .; abundance: few; v_gene: TRBV5-1
CDR3aa: CASSPMGQDNEQYF; CDR3nt: TGCGCCAGCAGCCCTATGGGACAGGACAACGAGCAGTACTTC; j_gene: TRBJ2-7; d_gene: TRBD1; abundance: once; v_gene: TRBV5-1
CDR3aa: CASSLPGITYEQYF; CDR3nt: TGTGCCAGCAGCTTGCCCGGGATTACCTACGAGCAGTACTTC; j_gene: TRBJ2-7; d_gene: .; abundance: .; v_gene: TRBV5-8
CDR3aa: CASSQEGGRESGYTF; CDR3nt: TGTGCCAGCAGCCAAGAGGGGGGGCGAGAATCGGGCTACACCTTC; j_gene: TRBJ1-2; d_gene: .; abundance: few; v_gene: TRBV3-1/TRBV3-2
CDR3aa: CASRGQGPGELFF; CDR3nt: TGCGCCAGCAGGGGACAGGGGCCCGGGGAGCTGTTTTTT; j_gene: TRBJ2-2; d_gene: TRBD1; abundance: .; v_gene: TRBV10-1